These 23 T cell receptor beta chains were sequenced from one sample in a study of cytomegalovirus exposure and HLA in healthy donors (TCRdb year 2017). The library was made by the immunoSEQ multiplex PCR assay. The multiplex PCR relied on a mix of 60 forward primers for TCR Vbeta segments and 13 reverse primers for TCR Jbeta segments. In TCRdb, the immuneACCESS table is reduced to in-frame sequences with V and J assigned. These tables do not hold every clone; where another copy was compared, an unresolved V gene accounts for under half, and the others remain unexplained. This sample holds fewer than 95,000 clones; 70% to 80% were observed only once. Approximately 0.56% of the sample belongs to the ten largest clones. Sequenced input: PBMCs. The receptors derive from a man aged 25 to 45 in good health and CMV-seronegative.

The genes are TRBV28 and TRBJ1-5; tentatively, D is TRBD1 (6 bases). CDR3 size: 15 residues. V was cut by 6 bases and J by 0 bases, with 12 bases left in between. Germline lookup yields CDR1 MDHEN and CDR2 SYDVKM. The CDR3 here is CASSRRGYSNQPQHF. The CDR3 nucleotides read TGTGCCAGCAGCAGAAGGGGGTATAGCAATCAGCCCCAGCATTTT.

The rearrangement uses TRBV2 and TRBJ2-3; D might be TRBD1 (6 bases). Per germline, CDR1 SNHLY and CDR2 FYNNEI. Trimming removed 6 bases from V and 2 bases from J, with 12 bases in between. This CDR3 is built from 14 residues. CDR3 loop: CASRETGYTDTQYF. The CDR3 DNA sequence: TGTGCCAGCAGGGAGACAGGTTACACAGATACGCAGTATTTT.

This chain joins TRBV9 and TRBJ2-2, with D unclear. This CDR3 is built from 13 residues. CDR1 is SGDLS and CDR2 is YYNGEE in the germline V gene. The V gene lost 0 bases and the J gene lost 13 bases, with 13 bases spanning the gap. This chain's CDR3 is CASSVDSGSGLFF. CDR3 coding DNA: TGTGCCAGCAGCGTAGACTCGGGTTCCGGGCTGTTTTTT.

The chain carries TRBV7-9 and TRBJ1-2; D uncertain. V was clipped by 4 bases and J by 3 bases, with 9 bases between them. The germline CDR1 and CDR2 sequences are SEHNR and FQNEAQ (reference sequence). The CDR3 has 13 amino acids. The CDR3 sequence is CASSSHADYGYTF. CDR3 nucleotides: TGTGCCAGCAGCTCCCACGCGGACTATGGCTACACCTTC.

The chain employs TRBV29-1 and TRBJ1-2, with 10 nucleotides matching TRBD1. This CDR3 has 13 residues. Germline values: CDR1 SQVTM, CDR2 ANQGSEA. V trimming: 6 bases; J trimming: 5 bases; junction bases outside the gene matches: 6. The CDR3 reads CSVKDRGWYGYTF. CDR3 sequence (DNA): TGCAGCGTGAAGGACAGGGGGTGGTATGGCTACACCTTC.

This clone was found once. V and J are TRBV18 and TRBJ1-4, with D possibly matching TRBD1 (5 bases). V was shortened by 1 base and J by 7 bases, with 7 bases between the two germline ends. This CDR3 region has 13 residues. Germline loops: CDR1 KGHSH, CDR2 LQKENI. The CDR3 loop is CASSPQGVEKLFF. The CDR3 coding sequence is TGTGCCAGCTCACCACAAGGGGTTGAAAAACTGTTTTTT.

CDR3 protein: CASSLLGDQPQHF. The CDR3 bases are TGTGCCAGCAGCTTACTCGGGGATCAGCCCCAGCATTTT. The chain recombines TRBV7-8 with TRBJ1-5; the D is unclear. Germline lookup yields CDR1 SGHVS and CDR2 FQNEAQ. The CDR3 is 13 amino acids. V was cut by 2 bases and J by 5 bases, with 7 bases left in between. Complete variable domain (other parts from reference TRBV7-8 and TRBJ1-5): GAGVSQSPRYKVAKRGQDVALRCDPISGHVSLFWYQQALGQGPEFLTYFQNEAQLDKSGLPSDRFFAERPEGSVSTLKIQRTQQEDSAVYLCASSLLGDQPQHFGDGTRLSIL.

The chain links TRBV4-3 to TRBJ2-1; D possibly corresponds to TRBD2 (5 bases). Germline CDR1 and CDR2: LGHNA and YSLEER. The CDR3 runs to 13 residues. The V end was cut by 1 base, the J end by 5 bases, with 6 bases between. CDR3: CASSQAGNNEQFF. The CDR3 DNA sequence: TGCGCCAGCAGCCAAGCGGGGAACAATGAGCAGTTCTTC.

This chain joins TRBV6-5 and TRBJ1-5; D might be TRBD1 (6 bases). The germline CDR1 and CDR2 sequences are MNHEY and SVGAGI. The CDR3 consists of 15 residues. Trimming took off 2 bases at V and 2 bases at J, with 10 bases between the two ends. The CDR3 bases are TGTGCCAGCAGTTACATGGGGGCTGGCAATCAGCCCCAGCATTTT. Translating it yields CASSYMGAGNQPQHF.

This clone was counted only a few times. This chain uses TRBV4-3 with TRBJ2-1, with 7 bases lining up with TRBD2. This CDR3 is 17 amino acids long. Germline V gives CDR1 LGHNA, CDR2 YSLEER. V dropped 0 bases and J dropped 6; count of bases not matched to a gene: 11. The CDR3 coding sequence is TGCGCCAGCAGCCAAGATGCGGGAGTGGGGGTCGGCAATGAGCAGTTCTTC. Protein: CASSQDAGVGVGNEQFF.

V is TRBV5-6 and J is TRBJ2-7; D might be TRBD1 (6 bases). In germline, CDR1 is SGHDT, CDR2 YYEEEE. The CDR3 is made up of 15 amino acids. V lost 0 bases, J lost 2 bases, and 12 bases lay in between. The CDR3 DNA sequence: TGTGCCAGCAGCTTGGTTGGGGGCTACGCCTACGAGCAGTACTTC. It encodes CASSLVGGYAYEQYF.

This CDR3 reads CASSLRGHNTGELFF. The CDR3 region has the DNA TGTGCCAGCAGCTTAAGGGGGCACAACACCGGGGAGCTGTTTTTT. The chain couples TRBV11-3 to TRBJ2-2; 7 positions agree with TRBD1. The CDR3 is 15 residues long. Germline-derived CDR1 and CDR2 are SGHNT and YENEEA. V gave up 2 bases and J gave up 2 bases; unmatched junction bases: 2.

This chain links TRBV7-9 with TRBJ2-1, with D possibly matching TRBD2 (5 bases). The CDR3 spans 16 residues. The V end was cut by 3 bases, the J end by 3 bases, with 15 bases between. CDR1 and CDR2 from the germline V gene are SEHNR and FQNEAQ (reference sequence). CDR3 region: CASSLQRSSLYNEQFF. CDR3 sequence (DNA): TGTGCCAGCAGCTTGCAGCGGAGCAGCCTCTACAATGAGCAGTTCTTC.

V usage is TRBV7-9 and J usage is TRBJ1-1; no definite D call. CDR1 and CDR2 from the germline V gene are SEHNR and FQNEAQ (reference sequence). CDR3 length equals 12 residues. Trimming pared 4 bases from V and 11 bases from J, leaving 14 bases between. The CDR3 DNA reads as TGTGCCAGCAGCTCCCAATCCTGGGCGGCTTTCTTT. Protein product: CASSSQSWAAFF.

The chain carries TRBV5-1 and TRBJ1-2; a weak D match, TRBD1 (6 bases). The germline V gene encodes CDR1 SGHRS and CDR2 YFSETQ. The CDR3 spans 14 residues. Trimming pared 4 bases from V and 1 base from J, leaving 11 bases between. The CDR3 DNA reads TGCGCCAGCAGCAACATACAGGGTAACTATGGCTACACCTTC. This encodes CASSNIQGNYGYTF. The full variable domain, rest sourced from reference TRBV5-1 and TRBJ1-2, is KAGVTQTPRYLIKTRGQQVTLSCSPISGHRSVSWYQQTPGQGLQFLFEYFSETQRNKGNFPGRFSGRQFSNSRSEMNVSTLELGDSALYLCASSNIQGNYGYTFGSGTRLTVV.

This clone occurred a few times. The genes are TRBV5-1 and TRBJ2-7; D could derive from TRBD1 or TRBD2 (5 bases each). Trimming removed 4 bases at V and 3 bases at J, with 14 bases between. The CDR3 totals 14 residues. Germline assignment: CDR1 SGHRS and CDR2 YFSETQ. CDR3 sequence: CASSLGPEGYEQYF. The CDR3, as DNA: TGCGCCAGCAGCCTGGGGCCAGAGGGCTACGAGCAGTACTTC.

The chain uses TRBV4-1 and TRBJ1-2; 10 positions agree with TRBD1. The germline gives CDR1 MGHRA, CDR2 YSYEKL. CDR3 length equals 17 residues. The V gene end was trimmed by 0 bases and the J gene end by 4 bases; junction bases not matched to a gene: 8. For the CDR3, the DNA is TGCGCCAGCAGCCAAGACGGACAGGGGGTTTCAGTCTATGGCTACACCTTC. Protein sequence: CASSQDGQGVSVYGYTF.

The V call is TRBV13, the J call TRBJ2-2, with 8 bases fitting TRBD2. The germline gives CDR1 PRHDT, CDR2 FYEKMQ (reference sequence). This CDR3 is 16 amino acids long. V trimming: 5 bases; J trimming: 6 bases; junction bases outside the gene matches: 11. The CDR3 spells CASSMEERGLAGELFF. The CDR3 coding sequence is TGTGCCAGCAGCATGGAGGAGCGGGGGTTGGCCGGGGAGCTGTTTTTT.

This chain joins TRBV18 and TRBJ1-6; 9 nucleotides line up with TRBD1. The CDR3 extends over 15 amino acids. Germline CDR1 and CDR2: KGHSH and LQKENI. V was clipped by 3 bases and J by 8 bases; unmatched bases: 5. The CDR3 loop reads CASSPTTGGDSPLHF. CDR3 bases: TGTGCCAGCTCACCTACGACAGGGGGGGATTCACCCCTCCACTTT.

The V call is TRBV7-3, the J call TRBJ1-1; 9 bases agree with TRBD1. CDR1 is SGHTA and CDR2 is FQGTGA in the germline V gene. V shed 5 bases and J 7 bases; nucleotides not matched to a gene: 11. This CDR3 contains 15 residues. DNA for the CDR3: TGTGCCAGCAGCCGAGACGGGACAGGGAGGGTTGAAGCTTTCTTT. This translates into CASSRDGTGRVEAFF. Together with reference TRBV7-3 and TRBJ1-1, the CDR3 gives the full variable domain: GAGVSQTPSNKVTEKGKYVELRCDPISGHTALYWYRQSLGQGPEFLIYFQGTGAADDSGLPNDRFFAVRPEGSVSTLKIQRTERGDSAVYLCASSRDGTGRVEAFFGQGTRLTVV.

V gene TRBV5-1 combines with J gene TRBJ2-5; possibly TRBD1 for D (6 bases). The V end was cut by 3 bases, the J end by 4 bases, with 10 bases between. Per the germline V gene, CDR1 is SGHRS and CDR2 is YFSETQ. The CDR3 sequence is 13 residues long. The CDR3 DNA is TGCGCCAGCAGCTATACAGGGCTAGAGACCCAGTACTTC. This translates into CASSYTGLETQYF.

The CDR3 DNA reads TGTGCCAGCTCAAAGACAGACCAAGAGACCCAGTACTTC. This translates into CASSKTDQETQYF. The chain is built from TRBV18 and TRBJ2-5; the D gene is possibly TRBD1 (5 bases). The germline V gene has CDR1 KGHSH and CDR2 LQKENI. Between the trimmed V and J ends, which lost 5 bases and 0 bases, there was a span of 7 bases. The CDR3 runs to 13 residues.

V usage is TRBV5-1 and J usage is TRBJ1-3; D gene uncertain. Trimming stripped 0 bases from V and 7 bases from J, with 14 bases between. Germline CDR1 is SGHRS and CDR2 is YFSETQ. The CDR3 loop spans 15 amino acids. The CDR3 loop is CASSLGPGNLNTIYF. The DNA for the CDR3 is TGCGCCAGCAGCTTGGGCCCGGGGAACTTGAACACCATATATTTT.